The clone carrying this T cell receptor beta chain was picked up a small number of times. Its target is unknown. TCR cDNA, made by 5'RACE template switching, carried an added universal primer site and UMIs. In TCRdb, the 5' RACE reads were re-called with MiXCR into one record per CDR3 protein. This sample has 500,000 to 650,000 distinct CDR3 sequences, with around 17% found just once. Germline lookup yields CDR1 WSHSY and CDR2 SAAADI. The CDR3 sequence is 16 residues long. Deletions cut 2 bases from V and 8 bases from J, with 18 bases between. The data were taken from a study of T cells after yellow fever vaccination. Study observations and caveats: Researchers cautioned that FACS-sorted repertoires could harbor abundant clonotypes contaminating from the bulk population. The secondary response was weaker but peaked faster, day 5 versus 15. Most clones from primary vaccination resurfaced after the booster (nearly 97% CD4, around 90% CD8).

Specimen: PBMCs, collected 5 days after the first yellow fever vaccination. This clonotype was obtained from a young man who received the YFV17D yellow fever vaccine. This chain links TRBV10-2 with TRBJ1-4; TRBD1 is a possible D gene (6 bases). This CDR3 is CASSEHDRPLGEKLFF. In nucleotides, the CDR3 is TGCGCCAGCAGTGAGCATGACAGGCCTCTGGGCGAAAAACTGTTTTTT.